These 19 T cell receptor beta chains were all obtained from the same sample, sequenced in a study of blood T cell repertoires in COVID-19 (dated by TCRdb to about 2020). Library preparation employed the immunoSEQ multiplex PCR assay. TCRdb took over this immuneACCESS table, retaining in-frame rearrangements with V and J assigned. Such tables are incomplete; in checked studies, under half of the missing clones stem from an unresolved V gene, and the remainder is unexplained. For this sample there are hundreds of thousands of clones; roughly 90% appear just once. Of the sample, about 7.3% is held by the ten largest clones. Sequencing was done on a sample of peripheral blood. These receptors all come from a woman aged 70-85 years with COVID-19, enrolled during active disease.

The genes are TRBV19 and TRBJ1-6, with 7 bases matching TRBD1. Germline assignment: CDR1 LNHDA and CDR2 SQIVND (reference sequence). With 7 bases clipped from V and 5 bases from J, the junction kept 5 bases outside the gene matches. The CDR3 extends over 14 amino acids. CDR3 coding DNA: TGTGCCAGTACCAGGGACAGTGATAATTCACCCCTCCACTTT. This codes for CASTRDSDNSPLHF.

V gene TRBV19 combines with J gene TRBJ1-5; D not certain. CDR1 is LNHDA, CDR2 SQIVND, per germline (reference sequence). Between the trimmed V and J ends, which lost 3 bases and 8 bases, there was a span of 8 bases. This CDR3 spans 12 amino acids. CDR3 sequence: CASSITGEPQHF. Written as DNA, the CDR3 is TGTGCCAGTAGTATTACGGGAGAGCCCCAGCATTTT.

The J gene is TRBJ1-5, the V gene TRBV19, with TRBD1 matching 8 bases. With V trimmed by 6 bases and J by 2 bases, 3 bases remained unmatched. The CDR3 is 14 residues long. Germline V gene data show CDR1 as LNHDA and CDR2 as SQIVND (reference sequence). The CDR3 coding sequence is TGTGCCAGTAGGAAGACAGGGGGCAATCAGCCCCAGCATTTT. This gives the protein CASRKTGGNQPQHF.

The chain is built from TRBV13 and TRBJ2-7; TRBD1 aligns across 10 bases. The J segment lost 7 bases and the V segment lost 5 bases, leaving 11 bases of the junction unmatched. CDR3 length equals 15 residues. The germline V gene has CDR1 PRHDT and CDR2 FYEKMQ (reference sequence). The CDR3 here is CASSPRGQGGMEQYF. CDR3 DNA sequence: TGTGCCAGCAGCCCAAGAGGACAGGGGGGGATGGAGCAGTACTTC.

This clone was detected a few times. V usage is TRBV7-8 and J usage is TRBJ1-3; a weak D match, TRBD1 (5 bases). Deletions cut 5 bases from V and 4 bases from J, with 12 bases between. The CDR3 consists of 14 residues. Per germline, CDR1 SGHVS and CDR2 FQNEAQ. CDR3 sequence reads: CASSLGTTGNTIYF. CDR3 in DNA: TGTGCCAGCAGCCTGGGGACTACGGGAAACACCATATATTTT.

V usage is TRBV5-1 and J usage is TRBJ1-2, with TRBD1 matching over 7 bases. Per the germline V gene, CDR1 is SGHRS and CDR2 is YFSETQ. V dropped 2 bases and J dropped 4; count of bases not matched to a gene: 2. This CDR3 region has 13 residues. The CDR3 loop reads CASSFDRAYGYTF. CDR3 DNA sequence: TGCGCCAGCAGCTTCGACAGGGCCTATGGCTACACCTTC.

The rearrangement links TRBV6-2 or TRBV6-3 to TRBJ1-1; perhaps TRBD1 as D (5 bases). Looked up from germline, CDR1 is MNHEY and CDR2 is SVGEGT. V lost 3 bases to trimming and J lost 3 bases, with 8 bases between them. The CDR3 has 13 amino acids. In DNA form, the CDR3 reads TGTGCCAGCAGTTATAGGGGTGACACTGAAGCTTTCTTT. It yields the protein CASSYRGDTEAFF.

This clone was recorded a few times. This sequence joins TRBV30 and TRBJ1-3; D is undetermined. CDR1 and CDR2 (germline): GTSNPN, SVGIG (reference sequence). Trimming took off 3 bases at V and 4 bases at J, with 7 bases between the two ends. This CDR3 spans 12 amino acids. CDR3 in DNA: TGTGCCTGGAGGTCCGGGGGAAACACCATATATTTT. This encodes CAWRSGGNTIYF.

The chain joins TRBV15 to TRBJ1-2; D is undetermined. This CDR3 contains 14 residues. V shed 0 bases and J shed 4 bases, with 9 bases lying between them. From germline, CDR1 is LNHNV and CDR2 YYDKDF (reference sequence). The CDR3 DNA follows: TGTGCCACCAGCAGAGATGGACTGCTCTATGGCTACACCTTC. This translates into CATSRDGLLYGYTF.

The chain has TRBV2 and TRBJ2-1, with TRBD1 matching 7 bases. The CDR3 is 14 residues long. CDR1 and CDR2 (germline): SNHLY, FYNNEI. V trimming: 5 bases; J trimming: 9 bases; junction bases outside the gene matches: 10. The CDR3 nucleotides read TGTGCCAGCAGTACCGACAGGGCCCTGGGTGAGCAGTTCTTC. Its protein product is CASSTDRALGEQFF.

The chain carries TRBV28 and TRBJ2-1; possibly TRBD2 for D (5 bases). There are 13 residues in the CDR3. V lost 6 bases, J lost 0 bases, and 6 bases lay in between. Germline lookup yields CDR1 MDHEN and CDR2 SYDVKM. CDR3 nucleotide sequence: TGTGCCAGCAGGGGGAGCTCCTACAATGAGCAGTTCTTC. Its protein product is CASRGSSYNEQFF.

The J gene is TRBJ1-1, the V gene TRBV25-1, with D possibly being TRBD1 (5 bases). Trimming stripped 3 bases from V and 4 bases from J, with 12 bases between. Per the germline V gene, CDR1 is MGHDK and CDR2 is SYGVNS. CDR3 size: 14 residues. As DNA, the CDR3 is TGTGCCAGCAGTGACTATCGGGGGAGCACTGAAGCTTTCTTT. This gives the protein CASSDYRGSTEAFF.

The rearrangement uses TRBV11-2 and TRBJ2-3; D call uncertain. The CDR3 runs to 15 residues. V lost 3 bases and J 0 bases, leaving 10 bases between the germline ends. CDR1 and CDR2 (germline): SGHAT, FQNNGV. The CDR3 sequence: CASSLTFSSTDTQYF. DNA for the CDR3: TGTGCCAGCAGCTTGACTTTTTCTAGCACAGATACGCAGTATTTT.

This clone is a singleton in its sample. DNA of the CDR3: TGTGCCAGCAGTTACGTAGGGGCTTCCACAGATACGCAGTATTTT. This translates into CASSYVGASTDTQYF. V gene TRBV6-2 or TRBV6-3 combines with J gene TRBJ2-3; maybe TRBD1 (5 bases). V was shortened by 2 bases and J by 2 bases, with 11 bases between the two germline ends. This CDR3 has 15 residues. CDR1 MNHEY and CDR2 SVGEGT come from the germline V gene.

This rearrangement joins TRBV5-8 to TRBJ1-2, with 10 bases matching TRBD1. The V gene's germline CDR1 is SGHTS and CDR2 YDEGEE. The CDR3 is 14 residues long. Trimming took 4 bases from V and 5 from J; bases not matched to a gene: 5. This CDR3 reads CASSKDRGSYGYTF. CDR3 DNA: TGTGCCAGCAGCAAGGACAGGGGGTCATATGGCTACACCTTC.

This clone is a singleton in its sample. The V gene is TRBV19, the J gene TRBJ2-1, with 15 nucleotides matching TRBD2. The germline V gene encodes CDR1 LNHDA and CDR2 SQIVND (reference sequence). This CDR3 contains 17 residues. V shed 4 bases and J 7 bases; nucleotides not matched to a gene: 8. The CDR3 sequence is CASSRRTSGGALNEQFF. CDR3 DNA sequence: TGTGCCAGTAGTAGGAGGACTAGCGGGGGGGCCTTAAATGAGCAGTTCTTC.

The V call is TRBV3-1 (or the pseudogene TRBV3-2), the J call TRBJ2-5; TRBD1 agrees at 8 bases. Germline CDR1 reads LGHDT; CDR2 reads YNNKEL (reference sequence). CDR3 length equals 15 residues. J was trimmed by 5 bases and V by 2 bases; bases with no gene match: 7. Written as DNA, the CDR3 is TGTGCCAGCAGCCAACAGGGGAACAGGGGGGAGACCCAGTACTTC. It encodes CASSQQGNRGETQYF.

CDR3: CSVEGAEEAFF. Written as DNA, the CDR3 is TGCAGCGTTGAGGGGGCTGAGGAAGCTTTCTTT. The rearrangement uses TRBV29-1 and TRBJ1-1; D possibly corresponds to TRBD1 (6 bases). Trimming pared 3 bases from V and 8 bases from J, leaving 10 bases between. CDR1 SQVTM and CDR2 ANQGSEA come from the germline V gene. The CDR3 length is 11 residues.

The V call is TRBV7-9, the J call TRBJ1-2; possible D gene TRBD1, 5 bases. Germline V lookup: CDR1 SEHNR, CDR2 FQNEAQ (reference sequence). The CDR3 runs to 16 residues. V was pared by 2 bases and J by 1 base, with 14 bases between. This CDR3 is CASSLLQGQINYGYTF. In nucleotides, the CDR3 is TGTGCCAGCAGCTTACTGCAGGGTCAAATTAACTATGGCTACACCTTC.